What follows are 10 T cell receptor beta chains derived from one specimen sequenced in a study of identical twins. MiXCR, run by TCRdb on the 5' RACE reads, gives a single entry per CDR3 protein. The table has under 350,000 distinct CDR3 sequences, more than 8% seen once. These same records also appear under a second study, on yellow fever vaccine responses in identical twins.

Sequencing was carried out using CD8+ T cells sorted from blood. These receptors all stem from a woman between 18 and 29 years old in good health.

The DNA of the CDR3 is TGTGCCAGCAGCCAAGAACGAAAGGGCGAGCAGTTCTTC. It specifies CASSQERKGEQFF. J is TRBJ2-1 and V is TRBV3-1; D ambiguous. Trimming removed 0 bases at V and 10 bases at J, with 10 bases between. Germline V gene sequence: CDR1 LGHDT, CDR2 YNNKEL (reference sequence). The CDR3 length is 13 residues.

V is TRBV7-6 and J is TRBJ2-1, with D perhaps being TRBD1 or TRBD2 (5 bases each). Trimming left V 6 bases short and J 6 bases short, with 21 bases between. The germline gives CDR1 SGHVS, CDR2 FNYEAQ. The CDR3 loop spans 16 amino acids. The CDR3 loop reads CASSSPGGIQGNEQFF. The CDR3 bases are TGTGCCAGCAGTTCCCCCGGAGGTATTCAGGGCAATGAGCAGTTCTTC.

As DNA, the CDR3 is TGTGCCAGCAGCGTAACCCAGGGAAACGAGCAGTACTTC. It codes for CASSVTQGNEQYF. The V call is TRBV9, the J call TRBJ2-7; D may be TRBD1 (5 bases). Trimming shortened V by 1 base and J by 5 bases, and 10 bases separated the two germline ends. Germline lookup yields CDR1 SGDLS and CDR2 YYNGEE. CDR3 length: 13 amino acids. Full variable domain (rest looked up from reference TRBV9 and TRBJ2-7): DSGVTQTPKHLITATGQRVTLRCSPRSGDLSVYWYQQSLDQGLQFLIQYYNGEERAKGNILERFSAQQFPDLHSELNLSSLELGDSALYFCASSVTQGNEQYFGPGTRLTVT.

The table lists this clonotype with a few counts. The V gene is TRBV28, the J gene TRBJ2-3, with a weak D call TRBD1 (6 bases). The V end lost 3 bases, the J end lost 4 bases, and 14 bases lay between the germline ends. Germline V gene lookup returns CDR1 MDHEN and CDR2 SYDVKM. This CDR3 is 15 amino acids long. The DNA of the CDR3 is TGTGCCAGCAGTTTTGTTAGGGGGTATCCAGATACGCAGTATTTT. It codes for CASSFVRGYPDTQYF. Full variable domain (missing parts from reference TRBV28 and TRBJ2-3): DVKVTQSSRYLVKRTGEKVFLECVQDMDHENMFWYRQDPGLGLRLIYFSYDVKMKEKGDIPEGYSVSREKKERFSLILESASTNQTSMYLCASSFVRGYPDTQYFGPGTRLTVL.

CDR3: CSAHPGGSSYNEQFF. CDR3 DNA sequence: TGCAGTGCTCACCCAGGCGGAAGCTCCTACAATGAGCAGTTCTTC. The V and J genes are TRBV20-1 and TRBJ2-1; D remains ambiguous. The CDR3 has 15 amino acids. Trimming stripped 5 bases from V and 0 bases from J, with 14 bases between. The germline gives CDR1 DFQATT, CDR2 SNEGSKA (reference sequence).

This chain links TRBV27 with TRBJ2-3; a weak D match, TRBD1 (5 bases). The CDR3 consists of 14 residues. From germline, CDR1 is MNHEY and CDR2 SMNVEV (reference sequence). Trimming removed 0 bases at V and 8 bases at J, with 12 bases between. The CDR3 region has the DNA TGTGCCAGCAGTTTATCGGGCACAGGATCTACGCAGTATTTT. Its protein product is CASSLSGTGSTQYF.

The chain combines TRBV11-2 with TRBJ2-5, with a weak D call TRBD1 (5 bases). The CDR3 has 15 amino acids. V lost 2 bases and J 5 bases, leaving 15 bases between the germline ends. Germline CDR1 and CDR2: SGHAT and FQNNGV. CDR3 loop: CASSLNPRTLETQYF. In DNA, the CDR3 is TGTGCCAGCAGCTTAAATCCCCGGACATTGGAGACCCAGTACTTC.

Ten or more counts support this clonotype. The chain is built from TRBV2 and TRBJ2-3; 9 nucleotides agree with TRBD2. The J segment lost 4 bases and the V segment lost 4 bases, leaving 12 bases of the junction unmatched. Germline loops: CDR1 SNHLY, CDR2 FYNNEI. This CDR3 is 17 amino acids long. Here the CDR3 reads CASSGFGTSKTADTQYF. The DNA for the CDR3 is TGTGCCAGCAGTGGGTTTGGGACTAGCAAGACCGCAGATACGCAGTATTTT.

The chain couples TRBV7-2 to TRBJ1-3, with 8 positions matching TRBD1. The V gene end was trimmed by 4 bases and the J gene end by 4 bases; junction bases not matched to a gene: 6. The CDR3 loop spans 15 amino acids. Germline V gene lookup returns CDR1 SGHTA and CDR2 FQGNSA. CDR3 DNA sequence: TGTGCCAGCAGCTCGGACAGGGAACGCGGAAACACCATATATTTT. It codes for CASSSDRERGNTIYF.

This clonotype has ten or more counts. V and J are TRBV9 and TRBJ2-2, with D unresolved. CDR1 and CDR2 from the germline V gene are SGDLS and YYNGEE. The CDR3 contains 11 residues. V dropped 5 bases and J dropped 4 bases, with 3 bases sitting between them. The CDR3 nucleotides read TGTGCCAGCAGGGGCACCGGGGAGCTGTTTTTT. It encodes CASRGTGELFF.